This T cell receptor beta chain was found in a study of Graves' ophthalmopathy and Graves' hyperthyroidism. Other autoimmune disease, uncontrolled infection, pregnancy and lactation led to exclusion. V was clipped by 3 bases and J by 6 bases, with 8 bases between them. The germline gives CDR1 SQVTM, CDR2 ANQGSEA. The CDR3 totals 12 residues. RNA transcripts yielded amplified TCR beta CDR3 regions. HTBI primers primed a first-round RT-PCR, and a second-round multiplex PCR followed. Via MiXCR, TCRdb re-called the multiplex PCR reads, giving one row per CDR3 protein. The sample lists roughly 1.1 million distinct CDR3 sequences, 35% to 40% occurring once. This clonotype has ten or more counts.

The origin of this receptor is an adult man with Graves' hyperthyroidism. The specimen was peripheral blood or thyroid tissue (not recorded which). The rearrangement joins TRBV29-1 to TRBJ2-2; the D is unclear. The CDR3: CSVDSISGELFF. CDR3 in DNA: TGCAGCGTTGACTCTATTTCCGGGGAGCTGTTTTTT.